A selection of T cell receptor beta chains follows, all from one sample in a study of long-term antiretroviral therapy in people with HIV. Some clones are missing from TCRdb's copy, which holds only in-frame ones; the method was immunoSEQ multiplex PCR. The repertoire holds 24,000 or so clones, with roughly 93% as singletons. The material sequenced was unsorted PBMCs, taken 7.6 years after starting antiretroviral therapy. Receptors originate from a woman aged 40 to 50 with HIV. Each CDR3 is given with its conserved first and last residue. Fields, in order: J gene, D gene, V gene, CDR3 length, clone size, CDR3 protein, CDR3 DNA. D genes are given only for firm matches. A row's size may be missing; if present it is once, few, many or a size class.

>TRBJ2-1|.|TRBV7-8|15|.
CASSLGTARNNEQFF
TGTGCCAGCAGCTTAGGCACAGCACGGAACAATGAGCAGTTCTTC
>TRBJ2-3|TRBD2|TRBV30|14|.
CAWAIGGATDTQYF
TGTGCCTGGGCGATCGGGGGGGCCACAGATACGCAGTATTTT
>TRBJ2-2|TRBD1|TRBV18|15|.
CASVPGQGVSGELFF
TGTGCCAGCGTTCCGGGACAGGGGGTATCCGGGGAGCTGTTTTTT
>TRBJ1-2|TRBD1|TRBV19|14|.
CASSIPGQHYGYTF
TGTGCCAGTAGTATCCCGGGACAGCACTATGGCTACACCTTC
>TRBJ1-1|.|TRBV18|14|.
CASSPVDQNTEAFF
TGTGCCAGCTCTCCCGTCGACCAGAACACTGAAGCTTTCTTT
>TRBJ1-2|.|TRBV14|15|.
CASSQDHGWVYGYTF
TGTGCCAGCAGCCAAGATCACGGCTGGGTCTATGGCTACACCTTC
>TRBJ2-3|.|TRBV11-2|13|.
CASSAYSKDTQYF
TGTGCCAGCAGCGCTTACAGCAAAGATACGCAGTATTTT
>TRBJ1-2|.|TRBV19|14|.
CASSGRRGNYGYTF
TGTGCCAGTAGTGGACGTCGGGGGAACTATGGCTACACCTTC
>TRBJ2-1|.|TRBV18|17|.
CASLTQHGGKPYNEQFF
TGTGCCAGCTTGACCCAGCACGGGGGCAAGCCCTACAATGAGCAGTTCTTC
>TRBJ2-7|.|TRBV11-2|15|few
CASAPGGLGSYEQYF
TGTGCCAGCGCCCCCGGGGGGCTTGGGTCCTACGAGCAGTACTTC
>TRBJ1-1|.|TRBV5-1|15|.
CASSPKEGKGTEAFF
TGCGCCAGCAGCCCTAAGGAGGGGAAAGGAACTGAAGCTTTCTTT
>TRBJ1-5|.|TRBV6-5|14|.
CASSPINSNQPQHF
TGTGCCAGCAGTCCAATTAACAGCAATCAGCCCCAGCATTTT
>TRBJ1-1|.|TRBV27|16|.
CASSLDPSQGHTEAFF
TGTGCCAGCAGTTTAGATCCCTCGCAGGGACACACTGAAGCTTTCTTT
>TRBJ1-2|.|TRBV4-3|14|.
CASSQADLSMGYTF
TGCGCCAGCAGCCAAGCGGACCTATCGATGGGCTACACCTTC
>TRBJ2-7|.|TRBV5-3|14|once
CARSLAGPFGEQYF
TGTGCCAGAAGCTTGGCGGGACCTTTTGGGGAGCAGTACTTC
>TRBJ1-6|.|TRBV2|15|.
CASSEAPGDISPLHF
TGTGCCAGCAGTGAAGCGCCAGGGGACATTTCACCCCTCCACTTT
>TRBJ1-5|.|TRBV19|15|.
CASRGTGSPNQPQHF
TGTGCCAGTAGGGGGACGGGCTCCCCCAATCAGCCCCAGCATTTT
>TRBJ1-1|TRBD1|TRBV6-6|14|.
CASSPTGEITEAFF
TGTGCCAGCAGCCCAACAGGGGAGATCACTGAAGCTTTCTTT
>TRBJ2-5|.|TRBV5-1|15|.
CASSLAPTPPETQYF
TGCGCCAGCAGCTTGGCTCCTACCCCCCCGGAGACCCAGTACTTC
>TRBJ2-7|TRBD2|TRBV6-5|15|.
CASSYGLAGAYEQYF
TGTGCCAGCAGTTACGGACTAGCGGGGGCCTACGAGCAGTACTTC
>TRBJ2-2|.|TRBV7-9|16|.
CASSPRAIEVTGELFF
TGTGCCAGCAGCCCTCGAGCTATCGAGGTCACCGGGGAGCTGTTTTTT
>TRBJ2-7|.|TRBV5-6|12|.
CASSLFSYEQYF
TGTGCCAGCAGCTTGTTCAGCTACGAGCAGTACTTC
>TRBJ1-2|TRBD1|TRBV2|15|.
CASSAWTGKKYGYTF
TGTGCCAGCAGTGCTTGGACAGGGAAGAAGTATGGCTACACCTTC
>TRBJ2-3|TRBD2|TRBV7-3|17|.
CASSLRLAGGGTDTQYF
TGTGCCAGCAGCTTGCGACTAGCCGGAGGGGGCACAGATACGCAGTATTTT
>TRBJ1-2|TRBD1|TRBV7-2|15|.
CASSSMGGTGVGYTF
TGTGCCAGCAGCTCCATGGGGGGGACAGGGGTCGGCTACACCTTC
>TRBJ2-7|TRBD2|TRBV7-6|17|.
CASSLSPAGVASYEQYF
TGTGCCAGCAGCTTAAGTCCTGCGGGGGTCGCCTCCTACGAGCAGTACTTC
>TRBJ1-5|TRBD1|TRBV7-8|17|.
CASSSAKGTGFNQPQHF
TGTGCCAGCAGCTCAGCTAAAGGGACAGGGTTTAATCAGCCCCAGCATTTT
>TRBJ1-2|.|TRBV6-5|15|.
CASSYSGGANYGYTF
TGTGCCAGCAGTTACTCCGGGGGTGCTAACTATGGCTACACCTTC
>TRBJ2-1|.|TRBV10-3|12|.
CAISEAGGEQFF
TGTGCCATCAGTGAAGCGGGCGGTGAGCAGTTCTTC
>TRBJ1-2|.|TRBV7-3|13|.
CASSKNGVDGYTF
TGTGCCAGCAGCAAAAATGGGGTGGATGGCTACACCTTC
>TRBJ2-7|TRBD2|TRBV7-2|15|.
CASSLRTSGNYEQYF
TGTGCCAGCAGTCTTCGGACTAGCGGGAACTACGAGCAGTACTTC
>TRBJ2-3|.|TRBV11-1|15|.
CASSLSGASTDTQYF
TGTGCCAGCAGCTTATCAGGGGCTAGCACAGATACGCAGTATTTT
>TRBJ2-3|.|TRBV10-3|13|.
CAISRISTDTQYF
TGTGCCATCTCTAGGATTAGCACAGATACGCAGTATTTT
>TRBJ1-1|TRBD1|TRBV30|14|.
CAWSYRGGNTEAFF
TGTGCCTGGAGTTACAGGGGTGGGAACACTGAAGCTTTCTTT
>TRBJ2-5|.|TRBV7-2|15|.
CASSLGGGSQETQYF
TGTGCCAGCAGCTTGGGAGGGGGCTCCCAAGAGACCCAGTACTTC
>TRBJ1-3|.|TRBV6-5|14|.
CASSHGGSGNTIYF
TGTGCCAGCAGTCACGGGGGCTCTGGAAACACCATATATTTT
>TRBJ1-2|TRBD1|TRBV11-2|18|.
CASSLRAGTGPFNYGYTF
TGTGCCAGCAGCCTTAGGGCTGGGACAGGGCCATTTAACTATGGCTACACCTTC
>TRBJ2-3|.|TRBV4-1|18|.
CASSQVRGQGGTTDTQYF
TGCGCCAGCAGCCAAGTTAGGGGCCAGGGGGGGACCACAGATACGCAGTATTTT
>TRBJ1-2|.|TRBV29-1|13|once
CSARGQNSYGYTF
TGCAGCGCTAGAGGACAGAACTCCTATGGCTACACCTTC
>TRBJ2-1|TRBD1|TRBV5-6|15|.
CASSSLQGAYNEQFF
TGTGCCAGCAGCTCCTTACAGGGGGCGTACAATGAGCAGTTCTTC
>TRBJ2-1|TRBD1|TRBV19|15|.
CASSIEQGAYNEQFF
TGTGCCAGTAGTATAGAACAGGGGGCATACAATGAGCAGTTCTTC
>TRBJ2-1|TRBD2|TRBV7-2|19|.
CASSSGLAGTVKRRNEQFF
TGTGCCAGCAGCTCGGGACTAGCGGGGACCGTGAAGCGGCGCAATGAGCAGTTCTTC
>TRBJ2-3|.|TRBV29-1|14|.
CSVEDIWGEVTQYF
TGCAGCGTTGAAGATATTTGGGGCGAGGTTACGCAGTATTTT
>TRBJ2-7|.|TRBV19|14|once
CASSRSPSSYEQYF
TGTGCCAGTAGCAGAAGTCCTAGCTCCTACGAGCAGTACTTC
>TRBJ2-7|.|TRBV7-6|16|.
CASSTPGRRLSYEQYF
TGTGCCAGCAGCACACCGGGACGGCGTTTGTCCTACGAGCAGTACTTC
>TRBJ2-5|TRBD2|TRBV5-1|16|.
CASSLVGGAPQETQYF
TGCGCCAGCAGCTTGGTCGGGGGGGCCCCCCAAGAGACCCAGTACTTC
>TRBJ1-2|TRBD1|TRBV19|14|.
CASDVKGQGFGYTF
TGTGCCAGCGACGTTAAGGGACAGGGCTTTGGCTACACCTTC
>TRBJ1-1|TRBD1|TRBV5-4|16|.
CASSPRDRFLNTEAFF
TGTGCCAGCAGCCCGCGGGACAGGTTCCTGAACACTGAAGCTTTCTTT